Detailed here is one TCR beta chain. This CDR3 comprises 14 residues. V dropped 4 bases and J dropped 4; count of bases not matched to a gene: 6. Germline CDR1 is MDHEN and CDR2 is SYDVKM. The sample is drawn from a study of cytomegalovirus exposure and HLA in healthy donors. This PCR relied on a set of 60 Vbeta primers and 13 Jbeta primers. Here immunoSEQ multiplex PCR was the method, and the copy in TCRdb shows in-frame clones only, minus some. This table holds fewer than 150,000 clones, about 80% found once. Material for sequencing was PBMCs. The chain couples TRBV28 to TRBJ2-7, with 8 bases identical to TRBD1. The TCR originated in a man aged 25-45 years in good health and CMV-seronegative. The CDR3 spells CASSWGTGGYEQYF. In DNA, the CDR3 is TGTGCCAGCAGTTGGGGAACAGGGGGGTACGAGCAGTACTTC.